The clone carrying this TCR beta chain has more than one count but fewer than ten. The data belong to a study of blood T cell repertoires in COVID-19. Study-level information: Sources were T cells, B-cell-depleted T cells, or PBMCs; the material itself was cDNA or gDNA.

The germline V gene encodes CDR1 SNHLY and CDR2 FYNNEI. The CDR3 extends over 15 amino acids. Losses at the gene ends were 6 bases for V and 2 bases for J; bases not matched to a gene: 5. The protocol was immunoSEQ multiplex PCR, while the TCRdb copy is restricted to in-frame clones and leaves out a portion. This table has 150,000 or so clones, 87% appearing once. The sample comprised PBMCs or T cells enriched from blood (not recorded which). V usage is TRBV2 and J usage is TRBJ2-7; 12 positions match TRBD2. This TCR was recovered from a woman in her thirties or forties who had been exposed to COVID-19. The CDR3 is CASRGSSGGAYEQYF. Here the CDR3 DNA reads TGTGCCAGCAGGGGTTCTAGCGGGGGGGCCTACGAGCAGTACTTC.